The 28 T cell receptor beta chains below all came from one sample that was sequenced in a study of T cells after yellow fever vaccination. From the 5' RACE reads, TCRdb called clonotypes with MiXCR, one entry per CDR3 protein. In the table there are some 320,000 distinct CDR3 sequences, around 4.3% of which are singletons. The source was PBMCs, collected 15 days after the yellow fever booster vaccination. The receptors come from a young man who received the YFV17D yellow fever vaccine.

This clonotype has at least ten counts. The chain uses TRBV5-1 and TRBJ2-7; D not certain. V lost 0 bases and J lost 1, with 5 bases in between. The CDR3 totals 13 residues. CDR1 SGHRS and CDR2 YFSETQ come from the germline V gene. The DNA of the CDR3 is TGCGCCAGCAGCTTGGCACCTTCCTACGAGCAGTACGTC. Translated: CASSLAPSYEQYV.

The chain links TRBV23-1 to TRBJ2-3, with D uncertain. TRBV23-1 is an ORF for which the function is uncertain. Between the trimmed V and J ends, which lost 0 bases and 1 base, there was a span of 14 bases. The CDR3 length is 17 residues. As DNA, the CDR3 is TGCGCCAGCAGTCAATCCGGTGGGGTAGCTCGCACAGATACGCAGTATTTT. Amino acids: CASSQSGGVARTDTQYF.

This chain uses TRBV18 with TRBJ2-2; D not certain. Germline V gene lookup returns CDR1 KGHSH and CDR2 LQKENI. V lost 4 bases and J lost 0, with 12 bases in between. CDR3 length equals 16 residues. CDR3 bases: TGTGCCAGCTCACGAATACATATATCGAACACCGGGGAGCTGTTTTTT. Its translation: CASSRIHISNTGELFF.

This clonotype showed up just a few times. The chain combines TRBV3-1 with TRBJ2-1, with D unresolved. V dropped 4 bases and J dropped 9 bases, with 7 bases sitting between them. The CDR3 runs 11 residues. CDR1 and CDR2 from the germline V gene are LGHDT and YNNKEL (reference sequence). The CDR3 loop is CASSLISEQFF. As DNA, the CDR3 is TGTGCCAGCAGCCTGATATCTGAGCAGTTCTTC.

This clonotype was observed at least ten times. This chain connects TRBV25-1 to TRBJ2-3, with 7 bases lining up with TRBD1. Germline V gene lookup returns CDR1 MGHDK and CDR2 SYGVNS. Trimming at V came to 5 bases and at J to 2 bases, leaving 7 bases not matched to a gene. The CDR3 loop spans 15 amino acids. CDR3 sequence: CASSIQGSPTDTQYF. CDR3 nucleotide sequence: TGTGCCAGCAGTATACAGGGGTCCCCCACAGATACGCAGTATTTT.

The chain recombines TRBV6-6 with TRBJ1-2; no definite D call. The CDR3 has 14 residues. V dropped 6 bases and J dropped 3 bases, with 14 bases sitting between them. CDR1 and CDR2 (germline): MNHNY, SVGAGI (reference sequence). The CDR3 DNA follows: TGTGCCAGCAGCCCAGGCCATAGGTACTATGGCTACACCTTC. It yields the protein CASSPGHRYYGYTF.

Many counts were recorded for this clonotype. A junction end diverges from the germline sequence, so it may reflect a read error. V is TRBV7-9 and J is TRBJ1-3; D not certain. Germline CDR1 and CDR2: SEHNR and FQNEAQ (reference sequence). The CDR3 consists of 10 residues. CDR3 residues: CASSLAGAKF. The DNA of the CDR3 is TGTGCCAGCAGCTTAGCAGGAGCTAAGTTT.

This clonotype has a count of ten or more. V gene TRBV7-2 combines with J gene TRBJ2-3; D gene uncertain. The germline gives CDR1 SGHTA, CDR2 FQGNSA. This CDR3 is 16 amino acids long. Trimming pared 0 bases from V and 3 bases from J, leaving 13 bases between. The CDR3 protein is CASSLALLPTTDTQYF. CDR3 nucleotide sequence: TGTGCCAGCAGCTTAGCGCTCCTACCCACGACAGATACGCAGTATTTT.

The chain recombines TRBV11-2 with TRBJ2-4; 11 nucleotides align to TRBD2. There are 19 residues in the CDR3. Unmatched junction bases numbered 7, after V lost 0 bases and J lost 0 bases. The germline CDR1 and CDR2 sequences are SGHAT and FQNNGV. CDR3 DNA: TGTGCCAGCAGCTTAGATAGTACACTAGCGGGGGTAGCCAAAAACATTCAGTACTTC. Translation: CASSLDSTLAGVAKNIQYF. Full variable domain (rest looked up from reference TRBV11-2 and TRBJ2-4): EAGVAQSPRYKIIEKRQSVAFWCNPISGHATLYWYQQILGQGPKLLIQFQNNGVVDDSQLPKDRFSAERLKGVDSTLKIQPAKLEDSAVYLCASSLDSTLAGVAKNIQYFGAGTRLSVL.

This clonotype appeared a few times. The chain has TRBV5-1 and TRBJ1-1, with D uncertain. Trimming took off 0 bases at V and 4 bases at J, with 10 bases between the two ends. From germline, CDR1 is SGHRS and CDR2 YFSETQ. CDR3 length: 14 amino acids. CDR3 loop: CASSLERAFTEAFF. CDR3 DNA sequence: TGCGCCAGCAGCTTGGAGAGGGCGTTCACTGAAGCTTTCTTT.

This chain uses TRBV24-1 with TRBJ2-1; 9 bases are a match to TRBD1. The CDR3 length is 14 residues. The V gene end was trimmed by 7 bases and the J gene end by 3 bases; junction bases not matched to a gene: 3. Germline CDR1 reads KGHDR; CDR2 reads SFDVKD. The CDR3 DNA follows: TGTGCCACCAGGACAGGGGGTAACTACAATGAGCAGTTCTTC. Translating it yields CATRTGGNYNEQFF.

The table lists this clonotype with many counts. The rearrangement joins TRBV3-1 to TRBJ2-7, with TRBD1 identical over 7 bases. Unmatched junction bases numbered 6, after V lost 3 bases and J lost 4 bases. The CDR3 runs to 14 residues. The germline gives CDR1 LGHDT, CDR2 YNNKEL (reference sequence). CDR3 bases: TGTGCCAGCAGCCAGCCGGGACAGACTTACGAGCAGTACTTC. This gives the protein CASSQPGQTYEQYF.

This clonotype has a count of ten or more. V gene TRBV12-3 or TRBV12-4 combines with J gene TRBJ1-2; D is ambiguous. V was cut by 2 bases and J by 9 bases, with 4 bases left in between. The CDR3 loop spans 10 amino acids. The CDR3 sequence is CASSLSRYTF. CDR3 in DNA: TGTGCCAGCAGTTTATCCCGCTACACCTTC.

This rearrangement joins TRBV20-1 to TRBJ1-2, with 10 bases aligning to TRBD1. The V segment lost 6 bases and the J segment 1 base; nucleotides outside the gene matches: 8. In germline, CDR1 is DFQATT, CDR2 SNEGSKA (reference sequence). There are 15 residues in the CDR3. The CDR3 sequence: CSAPNWTGGNYGYTF. The CDR3 coding sequence is TGCAGTGCCCCGAACTGGACAGGGGGTAACTATGGCTACACCTTC.

A few counts support this clonotype. This chain joins TRBV19 and TRBJ2-1; 7 bases align to TRBD1. This CDR3 is 14 amino acids long. CDR1 is LNHDA and CDR2 is SQIVND in the germline V gene (reference sequence). The junction had 11 bases not matched to a gene; V was cut back by 7 bases and J by 8 bases. CDR3 loop: CASKTGTVVHEQFF. The CDR3 DNA sequence: TGTGCCAGTAAAACCGGGACAGTGGTACATGAGCAGTTCTTC.

This clonotype occurred many times. V is TRBV20-1 and J is TRBJ2-2; the match to TRBD1 covers 8 bases. There are 13 residues in the CDR3. Looked up from germline, CDR1 is DFQATT and CDR2 is SNEGSKA (reference sequence). V shed 7 bases, J shed 6 bases, and the junction held 7 bases outside the gene matches. CDR3 protein: CSGTGKLSGELFF. DNA of the CDR3: TGCAGTGGGACAGGGAAGTTGTCCGGGGAGCTGTTTTTT.

This clonotype was counted ten times or more. The rearrangement links TRBV12-5 to TRBJ2-2; 13 nucleotides match TRBD2. The CDR3 length is 17 residues. V lost 1 base and J lost 5; bases outside the gene matches: 4. Germline V gene lookup returns CDR1 LGHNT and CDR2 FRNRAP. The CDR3 DNA sequence: TGTGCTAGTGGTTTGGCCGGGACTAGCGGGGTTACCGGGGAGCTGTTTTTT. Encoded protein: CASGLAGTSGVTGELFF. Drawing the rest from reference TRBV12-5 and TRBJ2-2, the complete variable domain is DARVTQTPRHKVTEMGQEVTMRCQPILGHNTVFWYRQTMMQGLELLAYFRNRAPLDDSGMPKDRFSAEMPDATLATLKIQPSEPRDSAVYFCASGLAGTSGVTGELFFGEGSRLTVL.

In this sample, this clonotype turned up many times. J is TRBJ1-1 and V is TRBV20-1; tentatively, D is TRBD1 (5 bases). V was trimmed by 1 base and J by 5 bases, leaving 11 bases between them. Germline V CDR1 and CDR2: DFQATT, SNEGSKA (reference sequence). The CDR3 covers 13 residues. The CDR3 DNA reads as TGCAGTGCTAGAGTGGGGGGGGGTACTGAAGCTTTCTTT. This gives the protein CSARVGGGTEAFF.

The genes are TRBV20-1 and TRBJ2-5, with D perhaps given as TRBD1 or TRBD2 (6 bases each). The germline CDR1 and CDR2 sequences are DFQATT and SNEGSKA (reference sequence). This CDR3 region has 16 residues. Trimming took 6 bases from V and 3 from J, leaving 23 bases between them. The CDR3 sequence is CSAQNFFGGFKETQYF. CDR3 nucleotide sequence: TGCAGTGCCCAGAATTTTTTCGGGGGCTTTAAAGAGACCCAGTACTTC.

The table lists this clonotype with many counts. The V gene is TRBV7-9, the J gene TRBJ2-5, with D possibly TRBD1 on 6 matching bases. V was shortened by 6 bases and J by 5 bases, with 19 bases between the two germline ends. Germline CDR1 SEHNR, CDR2 FQNEAQ (reference sequence). The CDR3 has 15 amino acids. The CDR3 loop is CASSTSGAGLETQYF. The DNA for the CDR3 is TGTGCCAGCAGTACCTCAGGGGCCGGACTGGAGACCCAGTACTTC.

This clonotype was picked up a small number of times. This sequence joins TRBV20-1 and TRBJ2-1, with D unresolved. This CDR3 contains 14 residues. The V and J ends lost 3 bases and 2 bases respectively, with 11 bases between them. Germline V lookup: CDR1 DFQATT, CDR2 SNEGSKA (reference sequence). Written as DNA, the CDR3 is TGCAGTGCTAGTCCGGCTAGTCCCTACAATGAGCAGTTCTTC. This codes for CSASPASPYNEQFF.

There are a few counts of this clonotype. This chain joins TRBV11-2 and TRBJ2-1, with 14 nucleotides matching TRBD2. The germline CDR1 and CDR2 sequences are SGHAT and FQNNGV. This CDR3 spans 15 amino acids. Trimming removed 5 bases from V and 8 bases from J; junction bases left unmatched: 5. The CDR3 region has the DNA TGTGCCAGCAGCAGGACTAGCGGGGGGATCCATGAGCAGTTCTTC. Translating it yields CASSRTSGGIHEQFF.

This clonotype came up a few times. This sequence joins TRBV6-5 and TRBJ1-5; D is unresolved. CDR1 MNHEY and CDR2 SVGAGI come from the germline V gene. The CDR3 totals 13 residues. Deletions cut 5 bases from V and 3 bases from J, with 8 bases between. The CDR3 loop is CASSGEYNQPQHF. The CDR3 DNA is TGTGCCAGCAGTGGGGAATACAATCAGCCCCAGCATTTT.

This clonotype was detected a few times. The rearrangement joins TRBV15 to TRBJ2-3; possibly TRBD2 for D (5 bases). V lost 4 bases to trimming and J lost 0 bases, with 11 bases between them. CDR1 is LNHNV and CDR2 is YYDKDF in the germline V gene (reference sequence). The CDR3 runs 15 residues. CDR3: CATSMEEISTDTQYF. CDR3 in DNA: TGTGCCACCAGCATGGAGGAGATCAGCACAGATACGCAGTATTTT.

The CDR3 region is CASSPDSDEQFF. In DNA, the CDR3 is TGTGCCAGCAGCCCCGACAGCGATGAGCAGTTCTTC. The chain recombines TRBV7-2 with TRBJ2-1; the D gene is possibly TRBD1 (5 bases). This CDR3 has 12 residues. Per the germline V gene, CDR1 is SGHTA and CDR2 is FQGNSA. With 5 bases removed from V and 8 bases from J, the gap between germline ends came to 10 bases.

The chain employs TRBV3-1 and TRBJ2-5; TRBD1 might be the D (5 bases). Germline V lookup: CDR1 LGHDT, CDR2 YNNKEL (reference sequence). Trimming removed 0 bases from V and 5 bases from J, with 13 bases in between. This CDR3 has 15 amino acids. The chain's CDR3 is CASSQETGRGETQYF. The DNA of the CDR3 is TGTGCCAGCAGCCAAGAAACAGGCCGTGGGGAGACCCAGTACTTC.

Only a few counts were recorded for this clonotype. The rearrangement links TRBV7-2 to TRBJ2-3, with D tentatively TRBD2 (5 bases). The germline V and J ends were trimmed by 4 bases and 6 bases, with 20 bases remaining between them. The CDR3 runs 16 residues. The germline gives CDR1 SGHTA, CDR2 FQGNSA. The CDR3 sequence is CASSSSRVGVLDTQYF. CDR3 nucleotides: TGTGCCAGCAGCTCCTCCCGGGTCGGGGTTTTGGATACGCAGTATTTT.

The sample holds many counts of this clonotype. This chain uses TRBV4-2 with TRBJ2-7, with 9 bases matching TRBD1. Trimming took 3 bases from V and 2 from J; bases not matched to a gene: 2. This CDR3 is 14 amino acids long. Looked up from germline, CDR1 is LGHNA and CDR2 is YNFKEQ. The CDR3 DNA sequence: TGTGCCAGCAGCCAGACAGGGGGTACCTACGAGCAGTACTTC. This encodes CASSQTGGTYEQYF.